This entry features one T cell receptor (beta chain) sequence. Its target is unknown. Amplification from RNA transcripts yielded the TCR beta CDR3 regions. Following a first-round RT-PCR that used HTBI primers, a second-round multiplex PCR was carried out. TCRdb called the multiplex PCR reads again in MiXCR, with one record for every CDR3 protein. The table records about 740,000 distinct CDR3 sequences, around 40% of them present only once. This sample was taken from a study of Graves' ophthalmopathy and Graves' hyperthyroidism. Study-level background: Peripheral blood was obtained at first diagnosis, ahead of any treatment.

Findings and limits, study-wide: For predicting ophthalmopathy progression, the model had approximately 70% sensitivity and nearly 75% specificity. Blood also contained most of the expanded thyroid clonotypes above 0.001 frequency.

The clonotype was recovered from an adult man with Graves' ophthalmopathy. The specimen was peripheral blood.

The CDR3 sequence: CASSLRLGPAGELFF. CDR3 sequence (DNA): TGTGCCAGCAGCTTAAGGTTAGGGCCAGCCGGGGAGCTGTTTTTT. The rearrangement uses TRBV7-2 and TRBJ2-2; D uncertain. CDR1 and CDR2 (germline): SGHTA, FQGNSA. The CDR3 loop spans 15 amino acids. The V end lost 2 bases, the J end lost 6 bases, and 13 bases lay between the germline ends.